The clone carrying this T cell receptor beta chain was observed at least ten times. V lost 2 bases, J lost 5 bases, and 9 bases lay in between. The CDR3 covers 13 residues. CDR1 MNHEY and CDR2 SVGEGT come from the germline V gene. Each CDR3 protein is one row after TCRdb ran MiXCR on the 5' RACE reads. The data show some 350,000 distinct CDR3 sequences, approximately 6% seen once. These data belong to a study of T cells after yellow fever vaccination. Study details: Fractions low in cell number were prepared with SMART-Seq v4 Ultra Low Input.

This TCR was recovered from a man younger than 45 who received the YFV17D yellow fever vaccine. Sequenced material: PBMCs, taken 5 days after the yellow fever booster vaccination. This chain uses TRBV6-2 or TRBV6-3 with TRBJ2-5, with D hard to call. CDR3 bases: TGTGCCAGCAGTTACCTAGGCCCGGAGACCCAGTACTTC. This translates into CASSYLGPETQYF.